This passage covers 9 T cell receptor beta chains from one sample sequenced in a study of identical twins. TCRdb recomputed calls from the 5' RACE reads with MiXCR, one row per CDR3 protein. The table shows 1.5 million to 2 million distinct CDR3 sequences, with about 31% occurring only once. Sequencing was performed on cord blood. These receptors were taken from a newborn girl in good health.

This clonotype appeared a few times. The chain is built from TRBV27 and TRBJ1-1, with 8 bases identical to TRBD1. This CDR3 region has 15 residues. CDR1 and CDR2 (germline): MNHEY, SMNVEV (reference sequence). Trimming at V came to 5 bases and at J to 6 bases, leaving 11 bases not matched to a gene. The CDR3 spells CASSPRTGLRAEAFF. The CDR3 DNA reads as TGTGCCAGCAGTCCCCGGACAGGGTTGAGGGCTGAAGCTTTCTTT.

This clonotype was recorded a few times. The J gene is TRBJ2-5, the V gene TRBV7-6, with D maybe TRBD1 (5 bases). CDR3 length: 18 residues. Germline loops: CDR1 SGHVS, CDR2 FNYEAQ. V shed 5 bases and J shed 4 bases, with 26 bases lying between them. CDR3 in amino acids: CASSLGHWGTLGRETQYF. The CDR3 DNA is TGTGCCAGCAGCCTAGGACATTGGGGAACCCTCGGACGAGAGACCCAGTACTTC.

The V gene is TRBV5-1, the J gene TRBJ2-2; TRBD2 matches at 7 bases. The CDR3 spans 14 residues. Germline assignment: CDR1 SGHRS and CDR2 YFSETQ. The V segment lost 3 bases and the J segment 4 bases; nucleotides outside the gene matches: 3. The CDR3 is CASSSTSVTGELFF. In DNA, the CDR3 is TGCGCCAGCAGCTCTACTAGCGTCACCGGGGAGCTGTTTTTT.

A remark on this clonotype: An end of the junction differs from the germline gene, which may be a read error. The rearrangement joins TRBV3-1 to TRBJ2-1; 8 bases are shared with TRBD2. Germline V gene data show CDR1 as LGHDT and CDR2 as YNNKEL (reference sequence). The CDR3 has 14 amino acids. CDR3 sequence (DNA): TGTGCCGGCAGCCCTTTCGGGAGGGGTAATGAGCAGTTCTTC. It translates to CAGSPFGRGNEQFF.

The chain employs TRBV11-2 and TRBJ2-5; D is undetermined. The V gene's germline CDR1 is SGHAT and CDR2 FQNNGV. The CDR3 consists of 13 residues. V lost 3 bases and J lost 0, with 5 bases in between. CDR3 loop: CASSFPDQETQYF. For the CDR3, the DNA is TGTGCCAGCAGCTTCCCGGACCAAGAGACCCAGTACTTC.

This rearrangement joins TRBV11-2 to TRBJ2-7, with TRBD2 matching over 13 bases. J lost 0 bases, V lost 1 base, and 9 bases had no gene match. This CDR3 spans 19 amino acids. Germline values: CDR1 SGHAT, CDR2 FQNNGV. CDR3 loop: CASSLVGLAGARSSYEQYF. The CDR3 DNA is TGTGCCAGCAGCTTAGTCGGACTAGCGGGAGCCCGTAGCTCCTACGAGCAGTACTTC.

This clonotype has only a few counts. The genes are TRBV20-1 and TRBJ2-1, with TRBD1 matching over 10 bases. Gene TRBJ2-7 matches the end of the DNA better, so the J call may be wrong. CDR3 size: 14 residues. Germline loops: CDR1 DFQATT, CDR2 SNEGSKA (reference sequence). The DNA for the CDR3 is TGCAGTGCTAGAAAAGGACAGGGGGTCCACGAGCAGTACTTC. Residues: CSARKGQGVHEQYF.

This chain connects TRBV19 to TRBJ2-1; 12 bases are a match to TRBD2. The J segment lost 9 bases and the V segment lost 3 bases, leaving 6 bases of the junction unmatched. This CDR3 has 15 amino acids. The germline V gene encodes CDR1 LNHDA and CDR2 SQIVND (reference sequence). The CDR3 region is CASSMTSGSLGEQFF. CDR3 in DNA: TGTGCCAGTAGTATGACTAGCGGGAGTTTAGGTGAGCAGTTCTTC.

This clonotype was counted a few times. The J gene is TRBJ2-7, the V gene TRBV27, with 8 bases aligning to TRBD1. Germline CDR1 MNHEY, CDR2 SMNVEV (reference sequence). The CDR3 is 17 amino acids. V was clipped by 2 bases and J by 2 bases; unmatched bases: 11. CDR3 protein: CASSLRQGTTFAYEQYF. CDR3 DNA sequence: TGTGCCAGCAGTTTAAGACAGGGGACCACGTTTGCCTACGAGCAGTACTTC.